Following are 17 T cell receptor beta chains from one sample sequenced in a study of blood T cell repertoires in COVID-19. Method: immunoSEQ multiplex PCR; TCRdb's copy keeps in-frame clones and lacks some. Among about half a million clones, approximately 85% were seen once, and the ten largest hold approximately 3.4%. The sequencing sample was made of peripheral blood. The receptors shown here come from a human donor in a cohort sampled during active COVID-19.

In regard to this clone: Other DNA sequences in this specimen translate into the identical CDR3. The chain employs TRBV6-1 and TRBJ1-1; TRBD1 is a possible D gene (5 bases). The CDR3 spans 14 residues. The V and J ends lost 2 bases and 0 bases respectively, with 7 bases between them. Germline values: CDR1 MNHNS, CDR2 SASEGT. CDR3 amino acids: CASSEPGLNTEAFF. The CDR3 bases are TGTGCCAGCAGTGAACCAGGGTTGAACACTGAAGCTTTCTTT.

The rearrangement joins TRBV19 to TRBJ2-5; D possibly corresponds to TRBD2 (5 bases). This CDR3 region has 11 residues. Germline V gives CDR1 LNHDA, CDR2 SQIVND (reference sequence). The V end lost 9 bases, the J end lost 5 bases, and 10 bases lay between the germline ends. The CDR3 sequence: CASGIWETQYF. CDR3 in DNA: TGTGCCAGCGGGATATGGGAGACCCAGTACTTC.

The chain links TRBV7-3 to TRBJ1-1; 11 nucleotides match TRBD1. This CDR3 region has 17 residues. Germline V gene lookup returns CDR1 SGHTA and CDR2 FQGTGA. Germline trimming cut 5 bases from V and 5 bases from J; bases unmatched to any gene: 13. CDR3 region: CASSHNPGQGELTEAFF. In nucleotides, the CDR3 is TGTGCCAGCAGCCATAATCCGGGACAGGGGGAATTGACTGAAGCTTTCTTT.

The chain employs TRBV15 and TRBJ2-1, with D possibly TRBD2 on 6 matching bases. The V gene's germline CDR1 is LNHNV and CDR2 YYDKDF (reference sequence). The V end was cut by 1 base, the J end by 6 bases, with 19 bases between. CDR3 length: 17 amino acids. The CDR3 here is CATSRGGGWGLFNEQFF. The CDR3 bases are TGTGCCACCAGCAGAGGAGGTGGTTGGGGACTCTTCAATGAGCAGTTCTTC.

The rearrangement uses TRBV6-5 and TRBJ1-2; D is ambiguous. V lost 8 bases and J lost 4, with 11 bases in between. CDR1 MNHEY and CDR2 SVGAGI come from the germline V gene. The CDR3 length is 12 residues. The CDR3 DNA reads as TGTGCCAGCCGGTTGGCAGGCTATGGCTACACCTTC. The encoded protein is CASRLAGYGYTF.

This clone was found a few times. The gene calls are TRBV27 and TRBJ1-6, with TRBD1 identical over 9 bases. CDR1 is MNHEY and CDR2 is SMNVEV in the germline V gene (reference sequence). This CDR3 has 13 amino acids. Trimming cost V 5 bases and J 13 bases; bases outside gene matches: 6. As DNA, the CDR3 is TGTGCCAGCAGTATCCCCGGGACAGGGCCCCTCCACTTT. The encoded protein is CASSIPGTGPLHF.

This clone was detected once. The chain uses TRBV18 and TRBJ1-1; TRBD1 matches 9 bases. Germline V CDR1 and CDR2: KGHSH, LQKENI. This CDR3 is 16 amino acids long. V lost 6 bases, J lost 1 base, and 9 bases stayed unmatched. CDR3 sequence reads: CASSLQGAASNTEAFF. The CDR3 DNA reads TGTGCCAGCTCCCTACAGGGGGCTGCCTCGAACACTGAAGCTTTCTTT.

This chain joins TRBV27 and TRBJ1-1; D perhaps matches TRBD1 (5 bases). The V gene lost 6 bases and the J gene lost 5 bases, with 19 bases spanning the gap. The germline V gene encodes CDR1 MNHEY and CDR2 SMNVEV (reference sequence). The CDR3 totals 15 residues. The CDR3 spells CASSLGAGRGTEAFF. The CDR3 coding sequence is TGTGCCAGCAGCCTAGGGGCAGGCCGGGGGACTGAAGCTTTCTTT.

A single count supports this clone. The chain couples TRBV27 to TRBJ2-7; 7 bases align to TRBD2. CDR1 is MNHEY and CDR2 is SMNVEV in the germline V gene (reference sequence). Trimming removed 8 bases from V and 3 bases from J; junction bases left unmatched: 13. The CDR3 length is 15 residues. CDR3 protein: CASRGTGGILYEQYF. The CDR3 DNA reads as TGTGCCAGCCGGGGGACGGGAGGCATCCTCTACGAGCAGTACTTC.

V gene TRBV30 combines with J gene TRBJ1-1; D may be TRBD1 (6 bases). Germline CDR1 reads GTSNPN; CDR2 reads SVGIG (reference sequence). The V gene lost 4 bases and the J gene lost 9 bases, with 12 bases spanning the gap. This CDR3 contains 11 residues. The CDR3 nucleotides read TGTGCCTGGAAGCTGGGGGGGCAAGCTTTCTTT. This gives the protein CAWKLGGQAFF.

This sequence joins TRBV24-1 and TRBJ1-2, with D unclear. The germline CDR1 and CDR2 sequences are KGHDR and SFDVKD. The ends were cut back, 7 bases at V and 4 bases at J, with 12 bases in the middle. CDR3 size: 13 residues. CDR3 in DNA: TGTGCCACCAGCATGACACCATTCTATGGCTACACCTTC. Protein product: CATSMTPFYGYTF.

The J gene is TRBJ2-1, the V gene TRBV3-1 (or the pseudogene TRBV3-2); 7 bases agree with TRBD2. Germline V gene data show CDR1 as LGHDT and CDR2 as YNNKEL (reference sequence). After removal of 0 bases from V and 4 bases from J, the junction contained 3 bases not matched to a gene. This CDR3 has 15 residues. The CDR3 DNA reads TGTGCCAGCAGCCAAGACAGACTAGCTTACAATGAGCAGTTCTTC. This encodes CASSQDRLAYNEQFF.

This chain connects TRBV28 to TRBJ2-4, with 8 positions matching TRBD2. Germline CDR1 reads MDHEN; CDR2 reads SYDVKM. The CDR3 consists of 16 residues. The V and J ends lost 3 bases and 2 bases, in that order; junction bases with no gene match: 6. In DNA, the CDR3 is TGTGCCAGCAGTTTCGGGAGGGTGTTAACCAAAAACATTCAGTACTTC. This translates into CASSFGRVLTKNIQYF.

The chain is built from TRBV7-2 and TRBJ2-5; weak D call: TRBD1 (5 bases). V dropped 2 bases and J dropped 4 bases, with 14 bases sitting between them. The CDR3 has 15 residues. Germline values: CDR1 SGHTA, CDR2 FQGNSA. The DNA of the CDR3 is TGTGCCAGCAGCTTATCTTCAGGGTTCGGAGAGACCCAGTACTTC. It specifies CASSLSSGFGETQYF.

The CDR3 coding sequence is TGTGCCAGCAGTGGCGTGGTAGTAGCGGGAGTCCTAGGCAATGAGCAGTTCTTC. It encodes CASSGVVVAGVLGNEQFF. The chain combines TRBV2 with TRBJ2-1, with 9 nucleotides matching TRBD2. The trim removed 4 bases at V and 6 bases at J, leaving 16 bases unmatched. Looked up from germline, CDR1 is SNHLY and CDR2 is FYNNEI. The CDR3 spans 18 residues.

J is TRBJ2-7 and V is TRBV7-9; 12 nucleotides line up with TRBD1. Losses at the gene ends were 5 bases for V and 12 bases for J; bases not matched to a gene: 11. CDR1 and CDR2 from the germline V gene are SEHNR and FQNEAQ (reference sequence). This CDR3 is built from 14 residues. Written as DNA, the CDR3 is TGTGCCAGCAGCCTATCGGGACAGGGGGCGAAGCGGTACTTC. This translates into CASSLSGQGAKRYF.

The rearrangement links TRBV9 to TRBJ1-1; D gene ambiguous. V gave up 3 bases and J gave up 1 base, with 4 bases separating them. This CDR3 has 12 amino acids. Germline V gene lookup returns CDR1 SGDLS and CDR2 YYNGEE. The CDR3 loop is CASSAQNTEAFF. CDR3 sequence (DNA): TGTGCCAGCAGCGCCCAGAACACTGAAGCTTTCTTT.